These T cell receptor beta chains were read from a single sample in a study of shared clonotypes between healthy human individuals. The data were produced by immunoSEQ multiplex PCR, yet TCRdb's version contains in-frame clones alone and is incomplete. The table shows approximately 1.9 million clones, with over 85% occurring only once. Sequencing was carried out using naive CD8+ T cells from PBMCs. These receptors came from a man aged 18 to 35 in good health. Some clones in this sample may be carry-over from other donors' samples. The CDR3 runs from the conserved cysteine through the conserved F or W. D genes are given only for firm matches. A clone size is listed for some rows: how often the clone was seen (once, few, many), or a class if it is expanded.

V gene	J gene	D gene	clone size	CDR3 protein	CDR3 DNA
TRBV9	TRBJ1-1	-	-	CASSDGVNTEAFF	TGTGCCAGCAGCGACGGGGTCAACACTGAAGCTTTCTTT
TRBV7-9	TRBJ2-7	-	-	CASSLATGTKNISPFEQYF	TGTGCCAGCAGCTTAGCGACGGGAACCAAAAATATCTCTCCTTTCGAGCAGTACTTC
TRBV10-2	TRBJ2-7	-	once	CASSEQPYEQYF	TGCGCCAGCAGTGAACAACCCTACGAGCAGTACTTC
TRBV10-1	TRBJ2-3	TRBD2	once	CASSESGEGLTDTQYF	TGCGCCAGCAGTGAGTCGGGGGAGGGCCTTACAGATACGCAGTATTTT
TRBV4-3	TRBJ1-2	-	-	CASSQGSGVPGLGYTF	TGCGCCAGCAGCCAAGGGAGTGGAGTACCGGGGCTTGGCTACACCTTC
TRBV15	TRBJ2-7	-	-	CATSSTRDTISYEQYF	TGTGCCACCAGCAGCACTCGGGACACAATTTCCTACGAGCAGTACTTC
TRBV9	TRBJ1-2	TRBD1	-	CASSSQGQGLYGYTF	TGTGCCAGCAGCTCACAGGGACAGGGGCTCTATGGCTACACCTTC
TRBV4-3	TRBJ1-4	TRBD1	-	CASSESTGSHEKLFF	TGCGCCAGCAGCGAATCGACAGGGTCTCATGAAAAACTGTTTTTT
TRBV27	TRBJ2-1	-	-	CASSLLTDNEQFF	TGTGCCAGCAGTTTACTGACTGACAATGAGCAGTTCTTC
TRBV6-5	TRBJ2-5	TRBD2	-	CASSYSSGGQKETQYF	TGTGCCAGCAGTTACTCTAGCGGGGGCCAAAAAGAGACCCAGTACTTC
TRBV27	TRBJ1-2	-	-	CASSFTGANYGYTF	TGTGCCAGCAGTTTCACTGGGGCTAACTATGGCTACACCTTC
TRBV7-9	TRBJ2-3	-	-	CASSRPGVSTDTQYF	TGTGCCAGCAGCCGCCCGGGGGTTAGCACAGATACGCAGTATTTT
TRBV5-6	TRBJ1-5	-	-	CASSAGGGPQHF	TGTGCCAGCAGCGCCGGGGGTGGGCCCCAGCATTTT
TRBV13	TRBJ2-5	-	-	CASSPQESRKRKTQYF	TGTGCCAGCAGCCCCCAAGAGTCCAGGAAGAGGAAGACCCAGTACTTC
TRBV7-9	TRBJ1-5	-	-	CASSPITAHLLRNQPQHF	TGTGCCAGCAGTCCTATTACCGCACACCTGCTGCGGAATCAGCCCCAGCATTTT
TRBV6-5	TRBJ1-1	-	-	CATQGPGTEAFF	TGTGCCACCCAGGGGCCGGGCACTGAAGCTTTCTTT
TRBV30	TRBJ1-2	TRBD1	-	CAWARQGGGYGYTF	TGTGCCTGGGCCAGACAGGGGGGAGGCTATGGCTACACCTTC
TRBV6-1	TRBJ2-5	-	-	CASSVFTRRGGETQYF	TGTGCCAGCAGTGTCTTCACCCGCCGAGGTGGGGAGACCCAGTACTTC
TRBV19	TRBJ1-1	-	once	CASISGNTEAFF	TGTGCCAGTATATCGGGGAACACTGAAGCTTTCTTT
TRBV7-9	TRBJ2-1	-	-	CASSPPGSANEQFF	TGTGCCAGCAGCCCCCCGGGGAGTGCCAATGAGCAGTTCTTC
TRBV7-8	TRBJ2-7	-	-	CASSLGPGTYEQYF	TGTGCCAGCAGCTTAGGTCCCGGAACCTACGAGCAGTACTTC
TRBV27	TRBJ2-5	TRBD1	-	CASSSGQGGETQYF	TGTGCCAGCAGTTCAGGACAGGGGGGAGAGACCCAGTACTTC
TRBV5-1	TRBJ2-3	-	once	CASSIARYSGQSSTDTQYF	TGCGCCAGCAGCATAGCGAGATATAGCGGCCAATCTAGCACAGATACGCAGTATTTT
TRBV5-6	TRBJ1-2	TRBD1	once	CASSLVTGGGYTF	TGTGCCAGCAGCTTGGTGACAGGGGGTGGCTACACCTTC
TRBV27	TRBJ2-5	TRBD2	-	CASSSTLAGVWETQYF	TGTGCCAGCAGTTCTACACTAGCGGGAGTGTGGGAGACCCAGTACTTC
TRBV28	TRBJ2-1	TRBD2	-	CASSLAGEGYNEQFF	TGTGCCAGCAGTTTAGCCGGGGAGGGCTACAATGAGCAGTTCTTC
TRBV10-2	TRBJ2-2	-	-	CASSESGGSRGELFF	TGCGCCAGCAGTGAGTCGGGAGGCTCAAGGGGGGAGCTGTTTTTT
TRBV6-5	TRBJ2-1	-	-	CASSYGHSSYNEQFF	TGTGCCAGCAGTTACGGTCATAGCTCCTACAATGAGCAGTTCTTC
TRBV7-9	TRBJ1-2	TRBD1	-	CPTRGTGVGNGYTF	TGTCCTACGCGAGGAACAGGGGTGGGGAATGGCTACACCTTC
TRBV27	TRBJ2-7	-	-	CASSLGLFYEQYF	TGTGCCAGCAGTTTAGGGTTATTCTACGAGCAGTACTTC
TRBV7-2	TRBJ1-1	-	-	CASSRAPATEAFF	TGTGCCAGCAGCCGCGCCCCCGCCACTGAAGCTTTCTTT
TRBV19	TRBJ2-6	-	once	CASSFNRANVLTF	TGTGCCAGTAGCTTCAATCGGGCCAACGTCCTGACTTTC
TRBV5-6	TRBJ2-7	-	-	CASSLGSHYEQYF	TGTGCCAGCAGCTTGGGCTCCCACTACGAGCAGTACTTC
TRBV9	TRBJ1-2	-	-	CASSVEYGVSYGYTF	TGTGCCAGCAGCGTAGAGTATGGCGTCAGCTATGGCTACACCTTC
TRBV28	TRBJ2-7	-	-	CASSFPLGGAYEQYF	TGTGCCAGCAGTTTTCCCCTCGGCGGAGCTTACGAGCAGTACTTC
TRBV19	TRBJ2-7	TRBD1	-	CASSPRQGSSYEQYF	TGTGCCAGTAGTCCCCGACAGGGTTCCTCCTACGAGCAGTACTTC
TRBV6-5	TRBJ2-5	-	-	CASSYEWGRETQYF	TGTGCCAGCAGTTACGAATGGGGGCGGGAGACCCAGTACTTC
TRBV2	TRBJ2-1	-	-	CASSASYNEQFF	TGTGCCAGCAGTGCATCCTACAATGAGCAGTTCTTC
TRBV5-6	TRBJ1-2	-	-	CASSIPGRGYSYGYTF	TGTGCCAGCAGCATCCCGGGACGGGGATATTCCTATGGCTACACCTTC
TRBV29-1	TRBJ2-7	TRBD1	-	CSVEKGTERGEQYF	TGCAGCGTTGAAAAGGGGACAGAGCGCGGCGAGCAGTACTTC
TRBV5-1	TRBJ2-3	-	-	CASSEGSFSTDTQYF	TGCGCCAGCAGCGAGGGTTCGTTCTCCACAGATACGCAGTATTTT
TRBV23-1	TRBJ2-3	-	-	CASSQSGTPDSTDTQYF	TGCGCCAGCAGTCAATCCGGGACACCGGATAGCACAGATACGCAGTATTTT
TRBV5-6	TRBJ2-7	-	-	CASSPGSTYEQYF	TGTGCCAGCAGCCCCGGATCTACCTACGAGCAGTACTTC
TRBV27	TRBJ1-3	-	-	CASSLRAGNTIYF	TGTGCCAGCAGTTTAAGGGCAGGGAACACCATATATTTT
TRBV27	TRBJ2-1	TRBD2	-	CASSPPRGGNNEQFF	TGTGCCAGCAGTCCCCCGCGGGGGGGAAACAATGAGCAGTTCTTC
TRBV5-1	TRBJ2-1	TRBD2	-	CASSPTSPSSYNEQFF	TGCGCCAGCAGCCCGACTAGCCCCAGCTCCTACAATGAGCAGTTCTTC
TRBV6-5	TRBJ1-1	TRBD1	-	CASIIFRGSGTEAFF	TGTGCCAGCATTATCTTCAGGGGGTCCGGCACTGAAGCTTTCTTT
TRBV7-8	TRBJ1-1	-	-	CASSSSISTVNTEAFF	TGTGCCAGCAGCTCTTCAATATCGACAGTGAACACTGAAGCTTTCTTT
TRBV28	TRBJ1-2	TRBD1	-	CASSSRGLHGYTF	TGTGCCAGCAGTTCCAGGGGGCTTCATGGCTACACCTTC
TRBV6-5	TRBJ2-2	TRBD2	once	CASRLTSVGGELFF	TGTGCCAGCAGATTGACTAGCGTAGGGGGGGAGCTGTTTTTT
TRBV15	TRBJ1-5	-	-	CATSSGSNQPQHF	TGTGCCACCAGCAGTGGAAGCAATCAGCCCCAGCATTTT
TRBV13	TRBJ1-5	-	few	CASSLRGGNQPQHF	TGTGCCAGCAGCTTGAGGGGAGGCAATCAGCCCCAGCATTTT
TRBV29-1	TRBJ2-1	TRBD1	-	CSVDPDRAGEQFF	TGCAGCGTTGACCCGGACAGGGCCGGTGAGCAGTTCTTC
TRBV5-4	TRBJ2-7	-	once	CASSHRDFSYEQYF	TGTGCCAGCAGCCACCGGGACTTCTCCTACGAGCAGTACTTC
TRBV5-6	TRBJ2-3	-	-	CASSPYSQGPQYF	TGTGCCAGCAGCCCATATTCACAGGGTCCGCAGTATTTT
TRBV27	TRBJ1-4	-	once	CASSLASFGEKLFF	TGTGCCAGCAGTTTGGCCAGCTTCGGTGAAAAACTGTTTTTT
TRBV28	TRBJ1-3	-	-	CASSLLVPSSGNTIYF	TGTGCCAGCAGTTTACTAGTCCCCAGCTCTGGAAACACCATATATTTT